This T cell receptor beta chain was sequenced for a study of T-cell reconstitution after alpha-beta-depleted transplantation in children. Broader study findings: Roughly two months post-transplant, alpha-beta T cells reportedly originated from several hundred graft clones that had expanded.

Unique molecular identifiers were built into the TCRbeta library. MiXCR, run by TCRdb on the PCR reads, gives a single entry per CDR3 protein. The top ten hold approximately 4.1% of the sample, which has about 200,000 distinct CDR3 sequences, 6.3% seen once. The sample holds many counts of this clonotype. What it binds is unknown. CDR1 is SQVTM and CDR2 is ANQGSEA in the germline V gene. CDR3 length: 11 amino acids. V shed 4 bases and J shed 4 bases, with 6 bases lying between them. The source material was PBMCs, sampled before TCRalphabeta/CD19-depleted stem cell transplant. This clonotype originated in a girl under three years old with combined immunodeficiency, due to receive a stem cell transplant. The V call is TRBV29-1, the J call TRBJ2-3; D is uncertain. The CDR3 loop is CSVVLPDTQYF. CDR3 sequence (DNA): TGCAGCGTTGTACTTCCAGATACGCAGTATTTT.